The T cell receptor (beta chain) under discussion was sequenced for a study of T-cell memory formation after mild COVID-19. On the study more broadly: Each donor largely had its own TCR clusters.

As regards this clonotype: Its antigen is as yet unknown.

Overall study results and limits: For contracting clones, CD4+ ones sat mainly in CM and EM, CD8+ in EMRA. Day 15 to 85 contractors were CD4/CD8 balanced; later expanders leaned CD4+.

CDR1 and CDR2 (germline): SGHTA, FQGNSA. The CDR3 sequence is 14 residues long. Deletions cut 5 bases from V and 10 bases from J, with 15 bases between. With constant-segment primers, 5'RACE yielded cDNA libraries of TCR alpha and TCR beta that carried sample barcodes and UMIs. TCRdb re-derived calls from the 5' RACE reads in MiXCR, one entry per CDR3 protein. The sample contains roughly 340,000 distinct CDR3 sequences, 15% to 20% of which appear only once. The receptor was derived from a man in his late teens or twenties who had mild COVID-19 (a few samples of this study predate the infection). Cell type and time point are not known. The sample consisted of PBMCs or a T cell subset sorted from them (not recorded which). The chain has TRBV7-2 and TRBJ1-6; possible D gene TRBD1, 5 bases. The CDR3 here is CASSPSRGESPLHF. CDR3 in DNA: TGTGCCAGCAGCCCTTCACGGGGCGAATCACCCCTCCACTTT.